These 4 T cell receptor beta chains were sequenced from one sample in a study of CD8 T cells in Susac syndrome. The RNA, roughly 0.45 to 1 ug, was put through reverse transcription using random hexamers. Via MiXCR, TCRdb re-called the immunoSEQ multiplex PCR reads, giving one row per CDR3 protein. The sample consists of 150,000 to 200,000 distinct CDR3 sequences, about 95% of them appearing once. Sequenced input: CD8+ T cells from PBMCs. The receptors derive from a human donor with multiple sclerosis.

This rearrangement joins TRBV7-6 to TRBJ2-3, with TRBD2 as a possible D gene (5 bases). The germline V gene encodes CDR1 SGHVS and CDR2 FNYEAQ. Trimming pared 4 bases from V and 2 bases from J, leaving 22 bases between. There are 18 residues in the CDR3. CDR3 bases: TGTGCCAGCAGCTGGCCATGGGGAGACGATCCCAACACAGATACGCAGTATTTT. It codes for CASSWPWGDDPNTDTQYF.

This clonotype has just one count. J is TRBJ2-5 and V is TRBV29-1; D is unclear. V was cut by 4 bases and J by 4 bases, with 7 bases left in between. The CDR3 has 11 residues. From germline, CDR1 is SQVTM and CDR2 ANQGSEA. CDR3 loop: CSVGLGETQYF. CDR3 sequence (DNA): TGCAGCGTTGGGCTGGGAGAGACCCAGTACTTC.

The V call is TRBV25-1, the J call TRBJ2-2, with 8 bases that match TRBD1. The germline CDR1 and CDR2 sequences are MGHDK and SYGVNS. This CDR3 region has 13 residues. Trimming took 9 bases from V and 1 from J; bases not matched to a gene: 1. The CDR3 region is CASGQGNTGELFF. The CDR3 nucleotides read TGTGCCAGTGGACAGGGGAACACCGGGGAGCTGTTTTTT. The entire variable domain, with the rest obtained from reference TRBV25-1 and TRBJ2-2, is as follows: EADIYQTPRYLVIGTGKKITLECSQTMGHDKMYWYQQDPGMELHLIHYSYGVNSTEKGDLSSESTVSRIRTEHFPLTLESARPSHTSQYLCASGQGNTGELFFGEGSRLTVL.

The CDR3 DNA reads TGCAGCGTTCTGACAGGGGTTACCTACGAGCAGTACTTC. Translating gives CSVLTGVTYEQYF. The J gene is TRBJ2-7, the V gene TRBV29-1, with TRBD1 identical over 8 bases. The J segment lost 2 bases and the V segment lost 5 bases, leaving 5 bases of the junction unmatched. There are 13 residues in the CDR3. Germline assignment: CDR1 SQVTM and CDR2 ANQGSEA.